This TCR beta chain was recorded in a study of CD8 T cells in ankylosing spondylitis. Notes on the study in general: Peripheral blood held disease-linked clones only at relatively low frequency, and these were CD8+. Typical of ankylosing spondylitis blood, it appeared, was a TCR beta motif of seven to nine highly homologous variants.

Libraries for TCR beta were made by quantitative 5'-RACE with molecular barcodes. TCRdb itself ran the 5' RACE reads through MiXCR, one entry per CDR3 protein. The sample gives about 540,000 distinct CDR3 sequences, roughly an eighth of which show up once; 6.8% is in the top ten. As concerns this clonotype: Its antigen is unknown.

The sample consisted of blood, either unsorted or a sorted T cell fraction (not recorded which). This sequence was found in a male donor with ankylosing spondylitis.

In DNA form, the CDR3 reads TGTGCCAGCAGTGAATCTCTCCCTGGGGGAGAGACCCAGTACTTC. Residues: CASSESLPGGETQYF. The gene calls are TRBV2 and TRBJ2-5, with D perhaps assigned TRBD1 or TRBD2 (5 bases each). Germline CDR1 SNHLY, CDR2 FYNNEI. The CDR3 spans 15 residues. V lost 2 bases, J lost 4 bases, and 14 bases lay in between.